The present entry profiles one TCR beta chain with its context. Its specificity is unknown. The data derive from a study of cytomegalovirus exposure and HLA in healthy donors. The CDR3 is 13 residues long. Germline trimming cut 10 bases from V and 5 bases from J; bases unmatched to any gene: 9. Looked up from germline, CDR1 is WNHNN and CDR2 is SYGVQD (reference sequence). In the PCR, 60 Vbeta and 13 Jbeta primers were used. TCRdb's table, derived via immunoSEQ multiplex PCR, lists solely in-frame clones and lacks some. The data hold 100,000 to 150,000 clones, with about 81% observed a single time. General observations from the study: TCR beta chains numbering roughly 150 were designated cytomegalovirus-associated.

The source is a woman aged 25 to 45 in good health and CMV-seronegative. Sequencing was performed on PBMCs. The rearrangement uses TRBV10-1 and TRBJ2-7; 9 bases agree with TRBD1. The CDR3 loop is CATLPDRGHEQYF. The CDR3 nucleotides are TGCGCCACCCTGCCGGACAGGGGCCACGAGCAGTACTTC.